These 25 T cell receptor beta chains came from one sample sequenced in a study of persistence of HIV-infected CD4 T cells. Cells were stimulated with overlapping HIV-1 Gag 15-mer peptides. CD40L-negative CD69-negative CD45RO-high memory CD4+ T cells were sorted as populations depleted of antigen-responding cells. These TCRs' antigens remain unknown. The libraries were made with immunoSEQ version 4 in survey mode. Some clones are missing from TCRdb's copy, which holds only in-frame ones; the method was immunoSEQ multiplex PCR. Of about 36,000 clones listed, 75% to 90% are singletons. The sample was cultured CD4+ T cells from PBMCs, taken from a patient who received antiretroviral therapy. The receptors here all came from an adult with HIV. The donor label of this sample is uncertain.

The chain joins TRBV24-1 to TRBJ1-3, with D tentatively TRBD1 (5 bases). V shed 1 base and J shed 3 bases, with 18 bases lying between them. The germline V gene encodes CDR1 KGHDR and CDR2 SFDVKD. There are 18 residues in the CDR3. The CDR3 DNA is TGTGCCACCAGTGATTTATGGGGCCAGCCGAGCCTTGGAAACACCATATATTTT. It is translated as CATSDLWGQPSLGNTIYF.

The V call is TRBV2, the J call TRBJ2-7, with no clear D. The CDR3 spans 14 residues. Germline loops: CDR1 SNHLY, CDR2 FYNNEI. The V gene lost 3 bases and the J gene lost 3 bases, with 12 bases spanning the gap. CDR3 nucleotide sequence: TGTGCCAGCAGTGACTTAAGTAGCTTCTACGAGCAGTACGTC. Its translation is CASSDLSSFYEQYV.

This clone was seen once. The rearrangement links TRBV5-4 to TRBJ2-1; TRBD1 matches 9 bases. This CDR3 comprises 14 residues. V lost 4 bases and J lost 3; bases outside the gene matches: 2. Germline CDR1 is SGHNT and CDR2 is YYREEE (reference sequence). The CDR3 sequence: CASSLDRGYNEQFF. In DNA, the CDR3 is TGTGCCAGCAGCCTGGACAGGGGCTACAATGAGCAGTTCTTC. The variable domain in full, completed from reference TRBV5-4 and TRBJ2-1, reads ETGVTQSPTHLIKTRGQQVTLRCSSQSGHNTVSWYQQALGQGPQFIFQYYREEENGRGNFPPRFSGLQFPNYSSELNVNALELDDSALYLCASSLDRGYNEQFFGPGTRLTVL.

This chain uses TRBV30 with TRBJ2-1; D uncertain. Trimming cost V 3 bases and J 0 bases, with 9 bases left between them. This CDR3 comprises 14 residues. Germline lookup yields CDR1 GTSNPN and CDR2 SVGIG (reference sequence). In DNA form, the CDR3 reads TGTGCCTGGAGCTCATATAGCTCCTACAATGAGCAGTTCTTC. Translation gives CAWSSYSSYNEQFF. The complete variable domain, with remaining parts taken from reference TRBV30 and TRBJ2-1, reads SQTIHQWPATLVQPVGSPLSLECTVEGTSNPNLYWYRQAAGRGLQLLFYSVGIGQISSEVPQNLSASRPQDRQFILSSKKLLLSDSGFYLCAWSSYSSYNEQFFGPGTRLTVL.

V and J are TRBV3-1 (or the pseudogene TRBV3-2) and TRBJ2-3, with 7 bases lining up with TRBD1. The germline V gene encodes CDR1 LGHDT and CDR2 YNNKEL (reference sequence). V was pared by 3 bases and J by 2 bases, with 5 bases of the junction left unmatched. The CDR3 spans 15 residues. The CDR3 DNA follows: TGTGCCAGCAGCCAGGGGACAGCTTCCACAGATACGCAGTATTTT. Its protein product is CASSQGTASTDTQYF.

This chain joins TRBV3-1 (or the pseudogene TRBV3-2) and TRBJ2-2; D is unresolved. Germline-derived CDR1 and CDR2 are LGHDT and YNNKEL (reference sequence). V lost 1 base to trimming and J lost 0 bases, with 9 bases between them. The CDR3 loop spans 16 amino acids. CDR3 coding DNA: TGTGCCAGCAGCCAAGTCGGTGGGGCGAACACCGGGGAGCTGTTTTTT. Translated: CASSQVGGANTGELFF.

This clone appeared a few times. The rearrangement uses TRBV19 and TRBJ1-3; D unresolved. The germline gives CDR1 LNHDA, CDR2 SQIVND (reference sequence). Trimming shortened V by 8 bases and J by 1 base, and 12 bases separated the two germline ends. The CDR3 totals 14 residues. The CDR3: CASSPPGSGNTIYF. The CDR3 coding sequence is TGTGCCAGTTCCCCCCCGGGATCTGGAAACACCATATATTTT.

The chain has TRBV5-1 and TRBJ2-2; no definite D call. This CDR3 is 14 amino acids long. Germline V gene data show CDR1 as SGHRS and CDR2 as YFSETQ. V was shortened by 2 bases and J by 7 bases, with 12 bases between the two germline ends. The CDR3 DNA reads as TGCGCCAGCAGCTTTGGGCAGGTCGGCGGGGAGCTGTTTTTT. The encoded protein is CASSFGQVGGELFF.

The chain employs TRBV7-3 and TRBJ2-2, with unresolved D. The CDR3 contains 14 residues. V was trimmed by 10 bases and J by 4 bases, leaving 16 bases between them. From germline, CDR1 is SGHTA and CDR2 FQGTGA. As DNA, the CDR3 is TGTGCCACCACACCCCGGCCCAGCACCGGGGAGCTGTTTTTT. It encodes CATTPRPSTGELFF.

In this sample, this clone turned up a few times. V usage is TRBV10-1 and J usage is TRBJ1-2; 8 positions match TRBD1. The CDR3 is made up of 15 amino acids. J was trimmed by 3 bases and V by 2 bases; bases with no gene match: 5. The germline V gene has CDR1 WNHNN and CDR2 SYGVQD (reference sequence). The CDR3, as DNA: TGCGCCAGCAGTGAGCAGGACAGGGTGGACTATGGCTACACCTTC. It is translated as CASSEQDRVDYGYTF.

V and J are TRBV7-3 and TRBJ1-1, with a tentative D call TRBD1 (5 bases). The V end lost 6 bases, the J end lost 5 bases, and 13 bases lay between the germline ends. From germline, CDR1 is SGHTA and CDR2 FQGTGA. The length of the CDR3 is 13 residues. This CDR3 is CASRWQPGTEAFF. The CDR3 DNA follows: TGTGCCAGCAGATGGCAGCCAGGGACTGAAGCTTTCTTT.

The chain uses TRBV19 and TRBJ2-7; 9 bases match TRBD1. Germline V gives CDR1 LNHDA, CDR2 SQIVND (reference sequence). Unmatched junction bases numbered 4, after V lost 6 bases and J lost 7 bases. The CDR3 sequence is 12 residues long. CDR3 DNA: TGTGCCAGTAGGACCGACAGGGGGGAGCAGTACTTC. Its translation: CASRTDRGEQYF. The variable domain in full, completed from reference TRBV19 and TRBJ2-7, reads DGGITQSPKYLFRKEGQNVTLSCEQNLNHDAMYWYRQDPGQGLRLIYYSQIVNDFQKGDIAEGYSVSREKKESFPLTVTSAQKNPTAFYLCASRTDRGEQYFGPGTRLTVT.

The CDR3 spells CASSIVGQGMTGELFF. The CDR3 DNA is TGTGCCAGTAGTATAGTCGGGCAGGGGATGACCGGGGAGCTGTTTTTT. The chain combines TRBV19 with TRBJ2-2; possible D gene TRBD1, 6 bases. The V end lost 1 base, the J end lost 5 bases, and 14 bases lay between the germline ends. The CDR3 length is 16 residues. Germline V gene sequence: CDR1 LNHDA, CDR2 SQIVND (reference sequence).

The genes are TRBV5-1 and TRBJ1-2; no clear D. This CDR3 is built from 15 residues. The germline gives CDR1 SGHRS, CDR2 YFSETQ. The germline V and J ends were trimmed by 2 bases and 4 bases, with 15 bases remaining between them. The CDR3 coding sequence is TGCGCCAGCAGCTTTGCGGGAGAGACTTTCTATGGCTACACCTTC. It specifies CASSFAGETFYGYTF. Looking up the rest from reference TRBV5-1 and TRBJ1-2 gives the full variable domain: KAGVTQTPRYLIKTRGQQVTLSCSPISGHRSVSWYQQTPGQGLQFLFEYFSETQRNKGNFPGRFSGRQFSNSRSEMNVSTLELGDSALYLCASSFAGETFYGYTFGSGTRLTVV.

Here the CDR3 reads CASSVGGLGTDTQYF. The DNA for the CDR3 is TGTGCCAGCAGCGTAGGGGGTCTCGGCACAGATACGCAGTATTTT. This chain links TRBV9 with TRBJ2-3; D is uncertain. With 0 bases removed from V and 1 base from J, the gap between germline ends came to 9 bases. This CDR3 comprises 15 residues. Per germline, CDR1 SGDLS and CDR2 YYNGEE.

The CDR3 protein is CASSLNPPGSNQPQHF. As DNA, the CDR3 is TGTGCCAGCAGCTTAAACCCCCCAGGGAGCAATCAGCCCCAGCATTTT. The V gene is TRBV7-2, the J gene TRBJ1-5, with D perhaps matching TRBD1 (5 bases). Germline CDR1 is SGHTA and CDR2 is FQGNSA. The CDR3 covers 16 residues. V lost 2 bases and J 1 base, leaving 12 bases between the germline ends. The whole variable domain, filled in from reference TRBV7-2 and TRBJ1-5, reads GAGVSQSPSNKVTEKGKDVELRCDPISGHTALYWYRQSLGQGLEFLIYFQGNSAPDKSGLPSDRFSAERTGGSVSTLTIQRTQQEDSAVYLCASSLNPPGSNQPQHFGDGTRLSIL.

CDR3 nucleotide sequence: TGTGCCAGCAGTGAATGGTCCAGAGAGACAAACATTCAGTACTTC. This sequence encodes CASSEWSRETNIQYF. The chain uses TRBV6-1 and TRBJ2-4; D not certain. The germline CDR1 and CDR2 sequences are MNHNS and SASEGT. V shed 2 bases and J shed 6 bases, with 14 bases lying between them. The CDR3 is 15 amino acids.

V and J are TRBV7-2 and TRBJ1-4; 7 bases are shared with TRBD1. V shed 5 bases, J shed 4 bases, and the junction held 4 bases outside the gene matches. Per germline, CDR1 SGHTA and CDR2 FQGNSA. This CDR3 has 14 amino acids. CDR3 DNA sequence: TGTGCCAGCAGCCAGACAGGGTTTAATGAAAAACTGTTTTTT. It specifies CASSQTGFNEKLFF.

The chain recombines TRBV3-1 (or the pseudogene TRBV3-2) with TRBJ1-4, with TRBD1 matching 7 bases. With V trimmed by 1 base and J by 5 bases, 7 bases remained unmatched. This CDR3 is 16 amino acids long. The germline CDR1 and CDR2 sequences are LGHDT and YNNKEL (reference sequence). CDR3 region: CASSQGPLTGNEKLFF. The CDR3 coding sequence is TGTGCCAGCAGCCAAGGACCCCTGACAGGGAATGAAAAACTGTTTTTT.

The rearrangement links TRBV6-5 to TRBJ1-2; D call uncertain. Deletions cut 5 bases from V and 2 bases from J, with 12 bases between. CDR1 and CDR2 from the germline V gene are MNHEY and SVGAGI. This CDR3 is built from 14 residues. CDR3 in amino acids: CASSRVVENYGYTF. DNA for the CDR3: TGTGCCAGCAGTAGGGTAGTGGAGAACTATGGCTACACCTTC.

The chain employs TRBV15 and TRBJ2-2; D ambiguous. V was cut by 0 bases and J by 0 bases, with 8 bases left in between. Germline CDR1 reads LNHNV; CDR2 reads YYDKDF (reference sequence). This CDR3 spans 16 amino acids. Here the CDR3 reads CATSRDLGANTGELFF. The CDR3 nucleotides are TGTGCCACCAGCAGAGATCTCGGAGCGAACACCGGGGAGCTGTTTTTT.

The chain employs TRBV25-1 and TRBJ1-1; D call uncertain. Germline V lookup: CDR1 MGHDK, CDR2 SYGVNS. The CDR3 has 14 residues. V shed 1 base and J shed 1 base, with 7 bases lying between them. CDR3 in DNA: TGTGCCAGCAGTGAATTTTCCGAGAACACTGAAGCTTTCTTT. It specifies CASSEFSENTEAFF.

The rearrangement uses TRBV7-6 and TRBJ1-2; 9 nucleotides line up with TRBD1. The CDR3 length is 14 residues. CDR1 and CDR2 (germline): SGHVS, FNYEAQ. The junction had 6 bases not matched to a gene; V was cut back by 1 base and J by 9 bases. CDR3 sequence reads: CASSLGTGAGSYTF. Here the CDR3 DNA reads TGTGCCAGCAGCTTAGGGACAGGGGCGGGAAGCTACACCTTC.

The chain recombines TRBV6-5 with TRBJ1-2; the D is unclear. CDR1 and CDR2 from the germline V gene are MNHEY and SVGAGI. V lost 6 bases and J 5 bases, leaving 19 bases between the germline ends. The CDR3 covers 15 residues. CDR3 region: CASSATARSSYGYTF. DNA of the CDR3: TGTGCCAGCAGCGCTACGGCTAGATCGTCGTATGGCTACACCTTC.

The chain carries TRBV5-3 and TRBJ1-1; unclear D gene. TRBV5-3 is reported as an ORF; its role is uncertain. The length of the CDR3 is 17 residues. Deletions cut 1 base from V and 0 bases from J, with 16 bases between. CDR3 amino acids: CARSLCTPPIMNTEAFF. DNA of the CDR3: TGTGCCAGAAGCTTGTGTACCCCTCCTATAATGAACACTGAAGCTTTCTTT.